This T cell receptor (beta chain) emerged from a study of OX40 agonist ivuxolimab in advanced cancers. As for the study more broadly: The costimulatory receptor OX40 (CD134) was targeted by ivuxolimab, a fully human IgG2 agonistic monoclonal antibody. Of the roughly 52 dose-escalation patients, hepatocellular carcinoma was present in about 20, melanoma in approximately 15, renal cell carcinoma in 9 and head and neck cancer in 9. Prior anti-PD-1, anti-PD-L1 or anti-CTLA-4 therapy was permitted, and approximately 41% of dose-escalation patients had received checkpoint inhibitors. The point of sequencing TCRbeta in the periphery was to test whether ivuxolimab changed TCR sequence diversity and drove clonal T-cell expansion. The paper describes the monotherapy dose-escalation part (N = 52 patients) of the phase I trial of ivuxolimab. Partial responses occurred in three dose-escalation patients: two with cutaneous melanoma and one with hepatocellular carcinoma. The dose-escalation cohort was about 83% male with a mean age of approximately 60 years, ranging from about 20 to 80. Intravenous ivuxolimab was administered to patients every 2 weeks at six dose levels: 0.01, 0.1, 0.3, 1.5, 3 and 10 mg/kg. What the work shows at the level of the full study, not this receptor alone: On average, CD8+ T cells showed more expanded clones than CD4+ T cells after ivuxolimab. Partial responders in the 0.1-3.0 mg/kg groups had among the lowest normalized peripheral clonal expansion, especially among CD8+ T cells. At doses of 0.1 to 3.0 mg/kg, clonal expansion of both CD4+ and CD8+ blood T cells was observed from baseline to week 6. Which antigens the clonally expanded peripheral T cells were specific for was not determined. Low levels of normalized T-cell clonal expansion were also seen in some patients who did not respond.

For this chain, trimming is 2 bases at the V end and 4 bases at the J end, and the number of junction bases without a gene match is 9. Reading the germline V gene gives CDR1 SGHRS and CDR2 YFSETQ. From cysteine to phenylalanine, the CDR3 is 16 amino acids long. This entry keeps only the CDR3 DNA: 48 bases, framed from base 1. With respect to this clone: Its binding antigen is unknown. Per-base qualities were not stored, and no clone one base away is much larger.

For sequencing of the TCRbeta CDR3 region, genomic DNA was extracted from the sorted cells. The immunoSEQ Assay was used to sequence the TCRbeta CDR3 regions. In TCRdb, the immuneACCESS table is reduced to in-frame sequences with V and J assigned. These tables do not hold every clone; where another copy was compared, an unresolved V gene accounts for under half, and the others remain unexplained. This sample is represented by 50,000 to 60,000 clones; approximately 91% of them were singletons. The ten largest clonotypes hold around 14% of the sample. The trial excluded patients who had a history of autoimmune disease or were on systemic immunosuppression. In every dose cohort, peripheral blood was drawn for TCR sequencing at baseline, cycle 4 day 1, and cycle 7 day 1. Samples came from an open-label, multicenter, first-in-human phase I dose-escalation trial of ivuxolimab. Adults with locally advanced or metastatic melanoma, renal cell, hepatocellular, or head and neck squamous cell carcinoma were enrolled in the trial. Before TCR sequencing, CD4+ T cells and CD8+ T cells were sorted from peripheral blood as separate populations.

This chain joins TRBV5-1 to TRBJ1-1, with 9 bases in between that match TRBD1. The specimen was CD4+ or CD8+ T cells sorted from blood, collected in a trial of the OX40 agonist ivuxolimab. This receptor was taken from an adult with an advanced solid tumor such as melanoma, head and neck, liver or kidney cancer. The nucleotide sequence is TGCGCCAGCAGCTTCTTCGGGACAGGGTCGGGCACTGAAGCTTTCTTT. This codes for CASSFFGTGSGTEAFF.